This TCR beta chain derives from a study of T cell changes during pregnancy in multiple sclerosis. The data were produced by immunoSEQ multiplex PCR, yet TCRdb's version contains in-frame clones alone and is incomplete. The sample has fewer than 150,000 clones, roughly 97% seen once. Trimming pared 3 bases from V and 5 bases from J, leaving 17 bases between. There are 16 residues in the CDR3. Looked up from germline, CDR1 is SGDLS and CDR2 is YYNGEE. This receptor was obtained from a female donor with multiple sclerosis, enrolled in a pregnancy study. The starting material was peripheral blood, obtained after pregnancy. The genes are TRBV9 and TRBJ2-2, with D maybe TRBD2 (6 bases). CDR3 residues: CASSASGGALTGELFF. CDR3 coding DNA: TGTGCCAGCAGCGCCAGCGGAGGGGCCCTAACCGGGGAGCTGTTTTTT.